The clone carrying this TCR beta chain has only a few counts. Its antigen is unidentified. RNA transcripts gave rise to amplified TCR beta CDR3 regions. TCR CDR3 underwent first-round RT-PCR with the HTBI primer set. TCRdb fed the multiplex PCR reads into MiXCR, producing one record per CDR3 protein. The table lists some 320,000 distinct CDR3 sequences, approximately 14% of them singletons. The V end was cut by 3 bases, the J end by 5 bases, with 13 bases between. This CDR3 contains 13 residues. In germline, CDR1 is DFQATT, CDR2 SNEGSKA (reference sequence). The data were taken from a study of T cells in Graves' hyperthyroidism and ophthalmopathy. General observations from the study: The model anticipated ophthalmopathy a median around six months pre-onset. Most thyroid clonotypes that were expanded above 0.001 also turned up in blood.

Uncontrolled infections, other autoimmune diseases, pregnancy or lactation led to exclusion of patients. Clinical symptoms, serum thyroxine, TRAb, thyroid ultrasound and orbital computed tomography established diagnosis. Sample: blood. The chain links TRBV20-1 to TRBJ2-5; no firm D call. This clonotype was sampled from a woman aged 40 to 50 with Graves' ophthalmopathy. The CDR3 is CSARWKLRETQYF. As DNA, the CDR3 is TGCAGTGCTAGGTGGAAGCTGAGGGAGACCCAGTACTTC.